This T cell receptor beta chain was recorded in a study of blood T cell repertoires in COVID-19. Study at large: Nucleic acid was either cDNA or gDNA, and it came from T cells, B-cell-depleted T cells, or PBMCs.

The authors' processing: The authors estimated nucleated cell counts from reference gene primer amplification. TCRdb keeps only in-frame clones here, not all; method: immunoSEQ multiplex PCR. V, J and clone size are those of that table, while D and trimming were read from the DNA. Here the sample spans 200,000 to 250,000 clones, roughly 90% being singletons. The V gene's germline CDR1 is MNHEY and CDR2 SVGAGI. The germline V and J ends were trimmed by 8 bases and 3 bases, with 14 bases remaining between them. There are 14 residues in the CDR3. The TCR comes from a woman aged 50 to 60 with acute or convalescent COVID-19. Sequencing used peripheral blood. The J gene is TRBJ2-1, the V gene TRBV6-5; the D gene is possibly TRBD2 (6 bases). The CDR3 DNA sequence: TGTGCCAGCCGAATGAGGCGGGGCTACAATGAGCAGTTCTTC. Protein product: CASRMRRGYNEQFF.